Listed below are T cell receptor beta chains from one sample, sequenced in a study of CXCR3-negative and CXCR3-positive naive CD8 T cells. TCRdb reanalyzed the 5' RACE reads, giving one entry per CDR3 protein sequence and no DNA. The listing contains some 130,000 distinct CDR3 sequences. The sequenced material came from naive CXCR3- CD8+ T cells from blood. Receptor source: a human donor in good health. Some clones in this sample may be carry-over from other donors' samples. The CDR3 runs from the conserved cysteine through the conserved F or W. Expanded clones are given a class, and other clones once, few, many or no size at all.

v_call	j_call	clone_size	cdr3_aa
TRBV14	TRBJ2-7	-	CASSWNDYEQYF
TRBV19	TRBJ1-4	-	CASSITGEKLFF
TRBV20-1	TRBJ2-1	-	CSATEREIDEQFF
TRBV27	TRBJ1-6	-	CASSLITGVNSPLHF
TRBV29-1	TRBJ1-1	-	CSGGQGWGAEAFF
TRBV5-1	TRBJ2-1	-	CASSLSPGQGDVTLLDEQFF
TRBV7-3	TRBJ2-5	-	CASSPHDMETQYF
TRBV24-1	TRBJ2-3	-	CATSDDRTSGKPYSVDTQYF
TRBV19	TRBJ1-2	-	CASSRQENGYTF
TRBV6-5	TRBJ2-1	-	CASSPTPGGSYNEQFF
TRBV13	TRBJ2-5	-	CASGDRQETQYF
TRBV27	TRBJ2-1	-	CASSSRTGGNEQFF
TRBV7-2	TRBJ1-6	-	CASRGMAVSPLHF
TRBV6-5	TRBJ2-1	-	CASAPGPYNEQFF
TRBV29-1	TRBJ1-2	-	CSAEAVGSLGGYGYTF
TRBV7-2	TRBJ2-5	-	CASSSSTFWETQYF
TRBV3-1	TRBJ2-5	-	CASRPPTSGREETQYF
TRBV11-2	TRBJ2-2	-	CASSPESSGGGELFF
TRBV4-3	TRBJ2-3	-	CASSQESLEIADTQYF
TRBV7-8	TRBJ1-1	-	CASSFRRQLNTEAFF
TRBV20-1	TRBJ2-1	-	CSARTLNEQFF
TRBV11-3	TRBJ2-5	medium-sized	CASSFHSQETQYF
TRBV7-9	TRBJ2-5	-	CASIYRGRESPQETQYF
TRBV14	TRBJ2-7	-	CASSLGDLGYEQYF
TRBV6-5	TRBJ2-1	-	CASSAGTSLPPSEQFF
TRBV3-1	TRBJ1-1	-	CASSQPGHPAGAFF